Sequencing of this T cell receptor (beta chain) was carried out in a study of T cell responses to AZD1222 COVID-19 vaccine. Only in-frame clones appear in the TCRdb table, and some are missing; sequencing was by immunoSEQ multiplex PCR. The sample consists of more than 140,000 clones, 89% of them appearing once. The CDR3 extends over 15 amino acids. Germline assignment: CDR1 PRHDT and CDR2 FYEKMQ (reference sequence). The ends lost 5 bases at V and 6 bases at J; junction bases unmatched: 9. This sequence was found in an adult in good health. This specimen consisted of peripheral blood, obtained on day 0 of AZD1222 vaccination. The rearrangement links TRBV13 to TRBJ2-7; TRBD1 matches at 11 bases. CDR3 loop: CASSKDRDRGAEQYF. The CDR3, as DNA: TGTGCCAGCAGCAAAGACCGGGACAGGGGGGCCGAGCAGTACTTC.